In its sample, the clone carrying this TCR beta chain is medium-sized. Its matching antigen is unknown. Peripheral blood, approximately 6 milliliters per draw, was collected at each of two time points. Two-round multiplex PCR amplified TCR beta CDR3 from genomic DNA. TRBV and TRBJ genes each had their own specific primers in first-round PCR. TCRdb re-called the multiplex PCR reads with MiXCR, one entry per CDR3 protein. Among some 24,000 distinct CDR3 sequences listed, approximately 35% were seen once. Germline lookup yields CDR1 SGDLS and CDR2 YYNGEE. The trim removed 3 bases at V and 2 bases at J, leaving 0 bases unmatched. CDR3 size: 14 residues. The data were taken from a study of prognosis after radiotherapy for stage I lung cancer. Across the study: Stage I non-small cell lung cancer patients were enrolled in Nanjing, China. This enrollment took place between April 2018 and January 2019. Study-wide results and caveats: Usage of TRBV and TRBJ genes reportedly differed between metastatic and non-metastatic patients.

The source is a donor over 45 with non-small cell lung cancer. This specimen consisted of PBMCs, obtained before or after stereotactic body radiation therapy (not recorded which). The chain couples TRBV9 to TRBJ2-1; 9 bases fit TRBD1. The chain's CDR3 is CASSGQGAYNEQFF. In DNA form, the CDR3 reads TGTGCCAGCAGCGGACAGGGGGCCTACAATGAGCAGTTCTTC.